Reported below is one TCR beta chain. The record originates from a study of blood T cell repertoires in COVID-19. Background on the study: Samples representing acute and convalescent COVID-19 were sourced from the United States, Italy and Spain.

Germline V gene data show CDR1 as SGHDT and CDR2 as YYEEEE. The V end was cut by 3 bases, the J end by 8 bases, with 9 bases between. This CDR3 is 12 amino acids long. Some clones are missing from TCRdb's copy, which holds only in-frame ones; the method was immunoSEQ multiplex PCR. The table records about 230,000 clones, 84% of them present only once. The sequenced material came from peripheral blood. This clonotype originated in a man aged 40-55 years who had recovered from COVID-19. V gene TRBV5-6 combines with J gene TRBJ2-4; no firm D call. Here the CDR3 DNA reads TGTGCCAGCAGCTGGGCGAAGGACATTCAGTACTTC. Translating it yields CASSWAKDIQYF.